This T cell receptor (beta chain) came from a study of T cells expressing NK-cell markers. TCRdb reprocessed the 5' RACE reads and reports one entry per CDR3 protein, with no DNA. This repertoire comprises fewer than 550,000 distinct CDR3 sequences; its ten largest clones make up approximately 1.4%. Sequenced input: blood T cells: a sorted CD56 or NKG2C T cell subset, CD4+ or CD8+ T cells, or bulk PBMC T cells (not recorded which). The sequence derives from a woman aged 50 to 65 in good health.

The CDR3 here is CASSIKTSGSSYNEQFF. The chain is built from TRBV18 and TRBJ2-1; TCRdb names TRBD2, which stays unverified in the absence of DNA. CDR3 length: 17 amino acids. The germline V gene has CDR1 KGHSH and CDR2 LQKENI.